This TCR beta chain was documented in a study of cytomegalovirus exposure and HLA in healthy donors. Study-wide findings and caveats: Cytomegalovirus association was listed for approximately 160 TCR beta chains. CMV antigen specificity of a few CMV-associated chains was confirmed in vitro.

This table comes from immunoSEQ multiplex PCR, and its TCRdb copy is limited to in-frame clones, with some not included. The data contain some 100,000 clones, approximately 88% of them singletons. This CDR3 region has 16 residues. Germline CDR1 reads SGHNT; CDR2 reads YYREEE (reference sequence). The trim removed 0 bases at V and 0 bases at J, leaving 6 bases unmatched. As for this clone: The antigen is unknown.

This chain joins TRBV5-4 and TRBJ2-7; TRBD2 matches 7 bases. The source of this sequence is a man between 18 and 29 years old in good health and CMV-seronegative. The material sequenced was PBMCs. The CDR3 reads CASSLVFGGSSYEQYF. CDR3 DNA: TGTGCCAGCAGCTTGGTGTTTGGCGGGAGCTCCTACGAGCAGTACTTC.